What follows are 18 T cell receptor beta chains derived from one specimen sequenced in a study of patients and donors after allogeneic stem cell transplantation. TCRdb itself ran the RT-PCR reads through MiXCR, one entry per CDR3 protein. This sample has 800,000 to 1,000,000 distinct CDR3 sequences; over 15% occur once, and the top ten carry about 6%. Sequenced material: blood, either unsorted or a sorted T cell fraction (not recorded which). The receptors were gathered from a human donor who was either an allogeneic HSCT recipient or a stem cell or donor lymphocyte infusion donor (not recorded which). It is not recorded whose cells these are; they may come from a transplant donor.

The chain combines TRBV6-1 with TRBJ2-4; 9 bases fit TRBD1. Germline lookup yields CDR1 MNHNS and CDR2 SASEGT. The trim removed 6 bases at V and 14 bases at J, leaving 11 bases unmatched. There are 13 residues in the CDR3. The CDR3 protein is CASRAVQGAHEYF. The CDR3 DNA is TGTGCCAGCAGGGCAGTACAGGGGGCTCACGAGTACTTC.

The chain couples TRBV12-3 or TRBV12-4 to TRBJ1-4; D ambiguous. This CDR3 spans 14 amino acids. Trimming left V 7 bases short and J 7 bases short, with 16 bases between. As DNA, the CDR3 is TGTGCCAGCACCTATAGGGCAGAGGGTGAAAAACTGTTTTTT. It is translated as CASTYRAEGEKLFF.

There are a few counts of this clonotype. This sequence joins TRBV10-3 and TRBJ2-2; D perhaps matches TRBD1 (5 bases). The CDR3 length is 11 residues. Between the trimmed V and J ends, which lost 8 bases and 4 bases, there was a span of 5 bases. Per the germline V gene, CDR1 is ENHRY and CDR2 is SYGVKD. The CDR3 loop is CAIGATGELFF. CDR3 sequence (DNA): TGTGCCATCGGGGCCACCGGGGAGCTGTTTTTT.

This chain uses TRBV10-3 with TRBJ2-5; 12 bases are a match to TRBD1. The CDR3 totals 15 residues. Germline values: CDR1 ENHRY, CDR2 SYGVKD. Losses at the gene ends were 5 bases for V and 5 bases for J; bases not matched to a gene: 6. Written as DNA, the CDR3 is TGTGCCATCAGTTTGGGACAGGGGGCAGTGGAGACCCAGTACTTC. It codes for CAISLGQGAVETQYF.

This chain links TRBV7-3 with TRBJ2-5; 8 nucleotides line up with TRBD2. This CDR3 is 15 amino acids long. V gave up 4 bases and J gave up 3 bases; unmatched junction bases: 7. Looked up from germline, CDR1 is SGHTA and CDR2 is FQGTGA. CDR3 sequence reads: CASSSPEAGEETQYF. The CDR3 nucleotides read TGTGCCAGCAGCTCCCCCGAAGCGGGAGAAGAGACCCAGTACTTC.

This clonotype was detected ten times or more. CDR3 coding DNA: TGCAGCGTCGTAGGGGAGACCCAGTACTTC. This codes for CSVVGETQYF. This chain uses TRBV29-1 with TRBJ2-5; D is ambiguous. CDR1 is SQVTM, CDR2 ANQGSEA, per germline. Between the trimmed V and J ends, which lost 6 bases and 5 bases, there was a span of 7 bases. The CDR3 sequence is 10 residues long.

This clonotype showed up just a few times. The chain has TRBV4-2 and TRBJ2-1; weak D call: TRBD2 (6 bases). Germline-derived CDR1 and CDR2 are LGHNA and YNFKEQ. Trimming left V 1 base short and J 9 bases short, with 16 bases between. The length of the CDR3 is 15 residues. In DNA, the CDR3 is TGTGCCAGCAGCCAAGTGGTGACTAGGAACCCTGAGCAGTTCTTC. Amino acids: CASSQVVTRNPEQFF.

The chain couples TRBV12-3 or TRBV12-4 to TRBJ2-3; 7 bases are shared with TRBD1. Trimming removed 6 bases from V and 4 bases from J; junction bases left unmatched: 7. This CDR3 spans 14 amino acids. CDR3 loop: CASSRGRIADTQYF. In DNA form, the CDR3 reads TGTGCCAGCAGCAGGGGGAGAATAGCAGATACGCAGTATTTT.

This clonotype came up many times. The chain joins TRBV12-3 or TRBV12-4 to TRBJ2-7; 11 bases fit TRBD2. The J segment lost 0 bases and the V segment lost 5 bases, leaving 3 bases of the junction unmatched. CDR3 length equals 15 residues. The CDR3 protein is CASSPGTSGSYEQYF. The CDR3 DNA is TGTGCCAGCAGTCCCGGGACTAGCGGCTCCTACGAGCAGTACTTC.

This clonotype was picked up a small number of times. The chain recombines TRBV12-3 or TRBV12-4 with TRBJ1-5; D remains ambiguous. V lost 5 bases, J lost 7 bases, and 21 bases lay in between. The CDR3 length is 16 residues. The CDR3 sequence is CASSRPGPFKPQPQHF. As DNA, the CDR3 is TGTGCCAGCAGTAGGCCAGGACCCTTCAAGCCACAGCCCCAGCATTTT.

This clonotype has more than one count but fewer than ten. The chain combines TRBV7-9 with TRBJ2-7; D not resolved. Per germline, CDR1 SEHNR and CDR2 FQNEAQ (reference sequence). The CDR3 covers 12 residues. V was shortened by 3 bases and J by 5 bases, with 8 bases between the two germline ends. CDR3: CASSFKVDEQYF. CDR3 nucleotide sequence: TGTGCCAGCAGCTTTAAGGTCGACGAGCAGTACTTC. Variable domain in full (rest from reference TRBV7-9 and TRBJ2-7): DTGVSQNPRHKITKRGQNVTFRCDPISEHNRLYWYRQTLGQGPEFLTYFQNEAQLEKSRLLSDRFSAERPKGSFSTLEIQRTEQGDSAMYLCASSFKVDEQYFGPGTRLTVT.

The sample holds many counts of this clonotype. CDR3 sequence: CSASVGVSYNEQFF. The CDR3 DNA reads as TGCAGCGCCTCGGTAGGGGTCTCATACAATGAGCAGTTCTTC. The chain joins TRBV29-1 to TRBJ2-1; perhaps TRBD1 as D (5 bases). V dropped 7 bases and J dropped 4 bases, with 17 bases sitting between them. Germline assignment: CDR1 SQVTM and CDR2 ANQGSEA. The CDR3 is 14 residues long.

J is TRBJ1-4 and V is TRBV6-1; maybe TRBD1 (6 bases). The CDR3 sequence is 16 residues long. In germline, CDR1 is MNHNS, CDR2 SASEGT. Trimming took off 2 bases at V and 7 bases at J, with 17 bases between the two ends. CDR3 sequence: CASSESSRGVREKLFF. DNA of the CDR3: TGTGCCAGCAGTGAAAGTTCCAGGGGAGTTCGTGAAAAACTGTTTTTT.

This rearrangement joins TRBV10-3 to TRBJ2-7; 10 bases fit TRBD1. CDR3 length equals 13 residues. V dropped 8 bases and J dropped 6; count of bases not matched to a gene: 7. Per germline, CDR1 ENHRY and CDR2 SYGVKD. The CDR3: CAIGTGELFEQYF. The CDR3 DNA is TGTGCCATCGGGACAGGGGAACTTTTCGAGCAGTACTTC.

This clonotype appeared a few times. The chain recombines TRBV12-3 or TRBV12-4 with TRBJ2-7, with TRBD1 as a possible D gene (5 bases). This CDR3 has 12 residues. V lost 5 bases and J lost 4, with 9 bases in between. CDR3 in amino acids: CASSTDMYEQYF. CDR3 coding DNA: TGTGCCAGCAGTACGGACATGTACGAGCAGTACTTC.

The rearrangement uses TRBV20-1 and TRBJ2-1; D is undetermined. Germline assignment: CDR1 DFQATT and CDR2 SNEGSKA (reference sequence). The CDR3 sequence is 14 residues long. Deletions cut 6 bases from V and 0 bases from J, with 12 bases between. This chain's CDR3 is CSARPASSYNEQFF. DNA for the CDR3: TGCAGTGCGAGACCCGCCAGCTCCTACAATGAGCAGTTCTTC.

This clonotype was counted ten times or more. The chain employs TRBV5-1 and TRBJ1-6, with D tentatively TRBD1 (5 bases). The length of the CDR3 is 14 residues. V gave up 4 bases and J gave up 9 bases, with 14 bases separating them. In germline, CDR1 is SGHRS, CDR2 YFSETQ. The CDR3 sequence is CASSAGQDRSPLHF. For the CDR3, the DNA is TGCGCCAGCAGCGCGGGGCAGGATCGTTCACCCCTCCACTTT.

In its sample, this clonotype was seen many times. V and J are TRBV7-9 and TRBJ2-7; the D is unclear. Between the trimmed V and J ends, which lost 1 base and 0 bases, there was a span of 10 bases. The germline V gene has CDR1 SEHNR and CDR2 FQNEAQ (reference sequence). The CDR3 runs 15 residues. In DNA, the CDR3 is TGTGCCAGCAGCTTAGATCGGACGTCCTCCTACGAGCAGTACTTC. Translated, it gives CASSLDRTSSYEQYF.